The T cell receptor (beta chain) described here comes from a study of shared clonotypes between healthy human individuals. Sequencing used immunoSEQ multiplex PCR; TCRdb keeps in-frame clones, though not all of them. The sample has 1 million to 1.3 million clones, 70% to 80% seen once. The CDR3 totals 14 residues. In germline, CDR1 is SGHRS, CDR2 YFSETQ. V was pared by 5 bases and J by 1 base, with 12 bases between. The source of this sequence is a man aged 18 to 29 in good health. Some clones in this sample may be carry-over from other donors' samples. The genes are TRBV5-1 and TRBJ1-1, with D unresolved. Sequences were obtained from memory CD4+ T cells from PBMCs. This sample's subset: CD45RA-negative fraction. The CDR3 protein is CASSSSIANTEAFF. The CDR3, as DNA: TGCGCCAGCAGTTCCTCTATTGCGAACACTGAAGCTTTCTTT.